The T cell receptor beta chain under discussion was sequenced for a study of relationships among human T cell subsets. General study points: Regulatory and Th2 subsets had few clones over 100 reads, unlike CD8+ cytotoxic cells.

A remark on this clonotype: Its antigen is not known.

Trimming took 0 bases from V and 0 from J, leaving 12 bases between them. There are 16 residues in the CDR3. Germline assignment: CDR1 MGHRA and CDR2 YSYEKL. Magnetic beads coated with subset-specific antibodies isolated the T cell subsets. From mRNA, alpha and beta CDR3 regions were amplified using semiquantitative ARM-PCR. ARM-PCR used tagged nested gene-specific primers, then communal superprimers for exponential amplification. First-round products served as template after exonuclease removal of nested primers. TCRdb recomputed calls from the multiplex PCR reads with MiXCR, one row per CDR3 protein. The repertoire holds some 4,600 distinct CDR3 sequences, with around 75% as singletons.

The chain has TRBV4-1 and TRBJ2-7; possibly TRBD2 for D (6 bases). The origin of this receptor is a man in his forties in good health. Source material: total T cells sorted from blood. This CDR3 is CASSQDVGGSSYEQYF. The CDR3 DNA follows: TGCGCCAGCAGCCAAGATGTTGGGGGGAGCTCCTACGAGCAGTACTTC.